These T cell receptor beta chains were read from a single sample in a study of CD8 T cells in Susac syndrome. Each CDR3 protein gets one entry after TCRdb re-called the immunoSEQ multiplex PCR reads with MiXCR. Of around 140,000 distinct CDR3 sequences listed, roughly 94% are singletons. Sequencing was carried out using CD4+ T cells from PBMCs. All receptors come from a human donor in good health. Each CDR3 is given with its conserved first and last residue. The order of the fields is V gene, D gene, clone size, J gene, CDR3 length, CDR3 DNA, CDR3 protein. The D gene is left open where the match is weak. Clone sizes are given selectively: once, few, many, or a class where the clone is expanded.

V gene: TRBV20-1
D gene: TRBD2
clone size: NA
J gene: TRBJ2-1
CDR3 length: 14
CDR3 DNA: TGCAGTGCTAGCCTAGCGGGAGGAGGCGATGAGCAGTTCTTC
CDR3 protein: CSASLAGGGDEQFF

V gene: TRBV9
D gene: NA
clone size: NA
J gene: TRBJ2-1
CDR3 length: 14
CDR3 DNA: TGTGCCAGCAGCGCCCTCTCCTCTGGCAATGAGCAGTTCTTC
CDR3 protein: CASSALSSGNEQFF

V gene: TRBV20-1
D gene: TRBD2
clone size: NA
J gene: TRBJ2-1
CDR3 length: 11
CDR3 DNA: TGCAGTGCAGGATGGAGCGGGAGGCGGTTCTTC
CDR3 protein: CSAGWSGRRFF

V gene: TRBV5-1
D gene: NA
clone size: once
J gene: TRBJ1-3
CDR3 length: 16
CDR3 DNA: TGCGCCAGCAGCTTACCGACCGCAAACTCTGGAAACACCATATATTTT
CDR3 protein: CASSLPTANSGNTIYF

V gene: TRBV9
D gene: TRBD1
clone size: NA
J gene: TRBJ1-2
CDR3 length: 17
CDR3 DNA: TGTGCCAGCAGCCCCGGGGACAGGGGGGCTAATCACTATGGCTACACCTTC
CDR3 protein: CASSPGDRGANHYGYTF

V gene: TRBV4-1
D gene: NA
clone size: NA
J gene: TRBJ2-3
CDR3 length: 12
CDR3 DNA: TGCGCCAGCAGCCGCCTGGGGGATACGCAGTATTTT
CDR3 protein: CASSRLGDTQYF

V gene: TRBV30
D gene: NA
clone size: NA
J gene: TRBJ1-1
CDR3 length: 12
CDR3 DNA: TGTGCCTGGAGTAGGCGGTTCACTGAAGCTTTCTTT
CDR3 protein: CAWSRRFTEAFF

V gene: TRBV28
D gene: NA
clone size: NA
J gene: TRBJ2-7
CDR3 length: 13
CDR3 DNA: TGTGCCAGCTCTGGAGGCCCAAGTTACGAGCAGTACTTC
CDR3 protein: CASSGGPSYEQYF

V gene: TRBV7-9
D gene: NA
clone size: once
J gene: TRBJ2-1
CDR3 length: 15
CDR3 DNA: TGTGCCAGCAGCTTAGATTCCACTAGACACAATGAGCAGTTCTTC
CDR3 protein: CASSLDSTRHNEQFF

V gene: TRBV9
D gene: NA
clone size: NA
J gene: TRBJ1-2
CDR3 length: 16
CDR3 DNA: TGTGCCAGCAGCGCCGGGACCGCGGTAGGGGCCTATGGCTACACCTTC
CDR3 protein: CASSAGTAVGAYGYTF

V gene: TRBV2
D gene: NA
clone size: NA
J gene: TRBJ2-4
CDR3 length: 15
CDR3 DNA: TGTGCCAGCAGTGAAGTCTGGGGTCCCAAAAACATTCAGTACTTC
CDR3 protein: CASSEVWGPKNIQYF

V gene: TRBV5-4
D gene: TRBD2
clone size: NA
J gene: TRBJ2-7
CDR3 length: 16
CDR3 DNA: TGTGCCAGCAGCCGAGCTAGCGGGAGTCCATTCTACGAGCAGTACTTC
CDR3 protein: CASSRASGSPFYEQYF

V gene: TRBV3-1
D gene: TRBD2
clone size: NA
J gene: TRBJ2-1
CDR3 length: 20
CDR3 DNA: TGTGCCAGCAGCCGCCCTAACGGGACTAGCGGGAGGTCGGGTTACAATGAGCAGTTCTTC
CDR3 protein: CASSRPNGTSGRSGYNEQFF

V gene: TRBV7-9
D gene: TRBD1
clone size: NA
J gene: TRBJ2-7
CDR3 length: 14
CDR3 DNA: TGTGCCAGCAGCGGGACAGGGGCATCCTACGAGCAGTACTTC
CDR3 protein: CASSGTGASYEQYF

V gene: TRBV3-1
D gene: TRBD2
clone size: NA
J gene: TRBJ2-5
CDR3 length: 16
CDR3 DNA: TGTGCCAGCAGCCCGGGACTAGCGGGAGTCAGGGAGACCCAGTACTTC
CDR3 protein: CASSPGLAGVRETQYF

V gene: TRBV6-5
D gene: NA
clone size: NA
J gene: TRBJ1-1
CDR3 length: 15
CDR3 DNA: TGTGCCAGCAGGGGGCTCGGGGCAGGGAACACTGAAGCTTTCTTT
CDR3 protein: CASRGLGAGNTEAFF

V gene: TRBV7-7
D gene: TRBD1
clone size: NA
J gene: TRBJ2-1
CDR3 length: 14
CDR3 DNA: TGTGCCAGCAGCACCCAGGGGGCGCAGAATGAGCAGTTCTTC
CDR3 protein: CASSTQGAQNEQFF

V gene: TRBV30
D gene: TRBD1
clone size: NA
J gene: TRBJ1-1
CDR3 length: 18
CDR3 DNA: TGTGCCTGGATTCCCGTGACAGGGACCCTCAGGCCCTCGCGGTGGGCTTTCTTT
CDR3 protein: CAWIPVTGTLRPSRWAFF

V gene: TRBV29-1
D gene: NA
clone size: NA
J gene: TRBJ1-4
CDR3 length: 14
CDR3 DNA: TGCAGCGTCGTAACAGGGTTGACTAATGAAAAACTGTTTTTT
CDR3 protein: CSVVTGLTNEKLFF

V gene: TRBV9
D gene: NA
clone size: NA
J gene: TRBJ1-4
CDR3 length: 16
CDR3 DNA: TGTGCCAGCAGCGTAGCCGCGGCCCCGAGTGGCGAAAAACTGTTTTTT
CDR3 protein: CASSVAAAPSGEKLFF

V gene: TRBV18
D gene: NA
clone size: once
J gene: TRBJ2-7
CDR3 length: 12
CDR3 DNA: TGTGCCAGCTCCCAGACCATTTACGAGCAGTACTTC
CDR3 protein: CASSQTIYEQYF

V gene: TRBV23-1
D gene: TRBD1
clone size: NA
J gene: TRBJ2-7
CDR3 length: 19
CDR3 DNA: TGCGCCAGCAGTCAATCGCTGGGACAGGGCCAATTTAGCTCCTACGAGCAGTACTTC
CDR3 protein: CASSQSLGQGQFSSYEQYF

V gene: TRBV20-1
D gene: TRBD1
clone size: NA
J gene: TRBJ1-5
CDR3 length: 14
CDR3 DNA: TGCAGTGCCACCCAGGGGGGACGTAATCAGCCCCAGCATTTT
CDR3 protein: CSATQGGRNQPQHF

V gene: TRBV24-1
D gene: TRBD1
clone size: once
J gene: TRBJ2-2
CDR3 length: 15
CDR3 DNA: TGTGCCACCAGAACAGGGGGCGCGGACACCGGGGAGCTGTTTTTT
CDR3 protein: CATRTGGADTGELFF

V gene: TRBV30
D gene: NA
clone size: NA
J gene: TRBJ2-1
CDR3 length: 15
CDR3 DNA: TGTGCCTGGTTCCCCAGGGGCCTTGGTTATGGTGAGCAGTTCTTC
CDR3 protein: CAWFPRGLGYGEQFF

V gene: TRBV29-1
D gene: NA
clone size: NA
J gene: TRBJ1-3
CDR3 length: 14
CDR3 DNA: TGCAGCGCCTGGACGACGTTCTCTGGAAACACCATATATTTT
CDR3 protein: CSAWTTFSGNTIYF

V gene: TRBV27
D gene: NA
clone size: once
J gene: TRBJ1-2
CDR3 length: 15
CDR3 DNA: TGTGCCAGCAGTTCATATCCGGGACCGACCTATGGCTACACCTTC
CDR3 protein: CASSSYPGPTYGYTF

V gene: TRBV20-1
D gene: NA
clone size: NA
J gene: TRBJ2-1
CDR3 length: 14
CDR3 DNA: TGCAGTGCTAGAGATGGAATAGCTGCCGATGAGCAGTTCTTC
CDR3 protein: CSARDGIAADEQFF

V gene: TRBV5-1
D gene: NA
clone size: NA
J gene: TRBJ2-5
CDR3 length: 15
CDR3 DNA: TGCGCCAGCAGTACCACCAGGGGGGAATGGGAGACCCAGTACTTC
CDR3 protein: CASSTTRGEWETQYF

V gene: TRBV4-2
D gene: TRBD1
clone size: NA
J gene: TRBJ2-2
CDR3 length: 16
CDR3 DNA: TGTGCCAGCAGCCAAGGGACGGGACAGGACACCGGGGAGCTGTTTTTT
CDR3 protein: CASSQGTGQDTGELFF

V gene: TRBV9
D gene: TRBD1
clone size: NA
J gene: TRBJ2-2
CDR3 length: 16
CDR3 DNA: TGTGCCAGCACGAAGGGGGACAGGGTTTCGACCGGGGAGCTGTTTTTT
CDR3 protein: CASTKGDRVSTGELFF

V gene: TRBV5-4
D gene: NA
clone size: NA
J gene: TRBJ1-1
CDR3 length: 13
CDR3 DNA: TGTGCCAGCAGCTCCCGGGTCGACACTGAAGCTTTCTTT
CDR3 protein: CASSSRVDTEAFF

V gene: TRBV20-1
D gene: TRBD2
clone size: NA
J gene: TRBJ2-1
CDR3 length: 14
CDR3 DNA: TGCAGTGCTCCTGGGACTAGCGGGTACAATGAGCAGTTCTTC
CDR3 protein: CSAPGTSGYNEQFF

V gene: TRBV29-1
D gene: NA
clone size: NA
J gene: TRBJ2-7
CDR3 length: 11
CDR3 DNA: TGCAGCGCCAGGGTTGCCTACGAGCAGTACTTC
CDR3 protein: CSARVAYEQYF

V gene: TRBV7-9
D gene: TRBD1
clone size: NA
J gene: TRBJ2-3
CDR3 length: 14
CDR3 DNA: TGTGCCAGCAGCACGCGACAGGGGTCAGATACGCAGTATTTT
CDR3 protein: CASSTRQGSDTQYF

V gene: TRBV3-1
D gene: TRBD1
clone size: NA
J gene: TRBJ2-7
CDR3 length: 15
CDR3 DNA: TGTGCCAGCAGCCCATACCGGGACAGGGAGTATGGGCAGTACTTC
CDR3 protein: CASSPYRDREYGQYF

V gene: TRBV30
D gene: NA
clone size: NA
J gene: TRBJ2-1
CDR3 length: 13
CDR3 DNA: TGTGCCTGGAATCGCGGGGAGTACAATGAGCAGTTCTTC
CDR3 protein: CAWNRGEYNEQFF

V gene: TRBV20-1
D gene: TRBD2
clone size: NA
J gene: TRBJ2-5
CDR3 length: 14
CDR3 DNA: TGCAGTGCTGCTAGCGGGACGAAGAAAGAGACCCAGTACTTC
CDR3 protein: CSAASGTKKETQYF

V gene: TRBV29-1
D gene: NA
clone size: NA
J gene: TRBJ2-7
CDR3 length: 12
CDR3 DNA: TGCAGCGTTGGAGGCGGAGCCTACGAGCAGTACTTC
CDR3 protein: CSVGGGAYEQYF

V gene: TRBV9
D gene: NA
clone size: NA
J gene: TRBJ1-3
CDR3 length: 15
CDR3 DNA: TGTGCCAGCAGCGCCACCAGCGGTTTTGGAAACACCATATATTTT
CDR3 protein: CASSATSGFGNTIYF

V gene: TRBV7-4
D gene: NA
clone size: NA
J gene: TRBJ1-5
CDR3 length: 18
CDR3 DNA: TGTGCCAGCAGCCTAAGGACAGCGGTAGGTAACGTTGGTCAGCCCCAGCATTTT
CDR3 protein: CASSLRTAVGNVGQPQHF